This T cell receptor (beta chain) derives from a study of cytomegalovirus exposure and HLA in healthy donors. Study results and limitations: Most TCRs appeared rarely, but some public TCRs recurred in many donors.

13 Jbeta primers and 60 Vbeta primers were used for the PCR. Clones were sequenced by immunoSEQ multiplex PCR, and TCRdb holds only the in-frame ones, with some missing. The sample lists under 150,000 clones, 60% to 85% occurring once. The CDR3 totals 19 residues. As regards this clone: Its antigen is not identified.

This sequence was found in a woman in her 30s in good health and CMV-seropositive. The chain combines TRBV12-2 with TRBJ2-5; the D call in the table, TRBD2, was not verified against the DNA. TRBV12-2 is labeled a pseudogene. Sequencing used PBMCs. CDR3 in DNA: TGTGCAAGTCGCTTAGGGGCCAATCGAGGGACTAGCGGCTCTAAGACCCAGTACTTC. It codes for CASRLGANRGTSGSKTQYF.